The source of this T cell receptor beta chain is a study of cytotoxic CD8 clonotypes in ibrutinib-treated CLL. Study as a whole: Response samples were drawn at a median of approximately 11 months of treatment, range 6 to 36.

Findings of the study overall: Sampling time points were not equivalent between sustained-remission and progressing patients. Under treatment, the uncommon public clonotypes either contracted or remained stable. Baseline levels of clonality went above those of age-matched healthy donors and moved with circulating CD8+ T-cell counts.

This CDR3 has 12 residues. Germline V gives CDR1 SGHTA, CDR2 FQGNSA. V was shortened by 4 bases and J by 0 bases, with 4 bases between the two germline ends. Some clones are missing from TCRdb's copy, which holds only in-frame ones; the method was immunoSEQ multiplex PCR. The table shows some 50,000 clones, with 60% to 80% occurring only once. This clone was found once. Its target is not known. The chain has TRBV7-2 and TRBJ2-7; the D is unclear. This specimen was PBMCs, taken after 12 months of ibrutinib treatment. The clonotype originates from a human donor with chronic lymphocytic leukemia. In DNA form, the CDR3 reads TGTGCCAGCAGCTCGAGCTCCTACGAGCAGTACTTC. Its protein is CASSSSSYEQYF. Full variable domain (remainder filled in from reference TRBV7-2 and TRBJ2-7): GAGVSQSPSNKVTEKGKDVELRCDPISGHTALYWYRQSLGQGLEFLIYFQGNSAPDKSGLPSDRFSAERTGGSVSTLTIQRTQQEDSAVYLCASSSSSYEQYFGPGTRLTVT.